Presented here are 13 T cell receptor beta chains from one specimen sequenced in a study of T cell responses to AZD1222 COVID-19 vaccine. Libraries were prepared by immunoSEQ multiplex PCR; TCRdb keeps only in-frame clonotypes and omits some of them. The sample consists of 150,000 or so clones, 85% to 95% of them appearing once. The sample was peripheral blood, taken on day 0 of MenACWY control vaccination. The source of these receptors is an adult in good health.

This clone was counted a single time. The V call is TRBV5-1, the J call TRBJ2-2; D call uncertain. CDR3 length: 12 residues. V lost 4 bases and J 6 bases, leaving 7 bases between the germline ends. The V gene's germline CDR1 is SGHRS and CDR2 YFSETQ. In DNA form, the CDR3 reads TGCGCCAGCAGCCCACCCCCCGGGGAGCTGTTTTTT. Translated: CASSPPPGELFF.

V gene TRBV11-2 combines with J gene TRBJ2-7; D not resolved. Germline values: CDR1 SGHAT, CDR2 FQNNGV. The length of the CDR3 is 14 residues. Trimming took off 3 bases at V and 2 bases at J, with 11 bases between the two ends. The CDR3: CASSFAGRAYEQYF. CDR3 DNA: TGTGCCAGCAGCTTCGCCGGACGGGCCTACGAGCAGTACTTC.

The gene calls are TRBV6-5 and TRBJ1-2; D remains unclear. Trimming took off 5 bases at V and 4 bases at J, with 17 bases between the two ends. This CDR3 is built from 15 residues. Germline V lookup: CDR1 MNHEY, CDR2 SVGAGI. CDR3 sequence (DNA): TGTGCCAGCAGTAGGCCTTCTGGCGGCTTCTATGGCTACACCTTC. Its translation: CASSRPSGGFYGYTF.

The chain uses TRBV5-4 and TRBJ1-1; no clear D gene. There are 12 residues in the CDR3. Deletions cut 4 bases from V and 10 bases from J, with 14 bases between. The V gene's germline CDR1 is SGHNT and CDR2 YYREEE (reference sequence). The CDR3 loop reads CASSLASQGAFF. The DNA of the CDR3 is TGTGCCAGCAGCCTCGCTTCGCAAGGAGCTTTCTTT. Complete variable domain (other parts from reference TRBV5-4 and TRBJ1-1): ETGVTQSPTHLIKTRGQQVTLRCSSQSGHNTVSWYQQALGQGPQFIFQYYREEENGRGNFPPRFSGLQFPNYSSELNVNALELDDSALYLCASSLASQGAFFGQGTRLTVV.

The chain links TRBV7-2 to TRBJ1-2; tentatively, D is TRBD1 (6 bases). The CDR3 sequence is 12 residues long. Germline V gives CDR1 SGHTA, CDR2 FQGNSA. V was cut by 4 bases and J by 7 bases, with 10 bases left in between. The CDR3 DNA sequence: TGTGCCAGCAGCTCCTACAGGGTTGGCTACACCTTC. This gives the protein CASSSYRVGYTF.

The chain joins TRBV30 to TRBJ2-7, with 14 bases lining up with TRBD2. Germline values: CDR1 GTSNPN, CDR2 SVGIG (reference sequence). The CDR3 extends over 15 amino acids. V lost 2 bases and J lost 4; bases outside the gene matches: 4. The DNA of the CDR3 is TGTGCCTGGAGTCCTGGGACTAGCGGGAGTTACGAGCAGTACTTC. It codes for CAWSPGTSGSYEQYF.

The chain links TRBV18 to TRBJ1-1; D possibly corresponds to TRBD1 (5 bases). Germline V gene data show CDR1 as KGHSH and CDR2 as LQKENI. V lost 2 bases and J 10 bases, leaving 11 bases between the germline ends. The CDR3 is 12 residues long. CDR3 sequence reads: CASSPAREAAFF. The CDR3, as DNA: TGTGCCAGCTCACCAGCCAGGGAGGCAGCTTTCTTT.

This chain uses TRBV9 with TRBJ1-3; D gene ambiguous. Trimming took off 7 bases at V and 0 bases at J, with 11 bases between the two ends. Germline V gene lookup returns CDR1 SGDLS and CDR2 YYNGEE. The CDR3 loop spans 14 amino acids. The CDR3 sequence is CASARTFSGNTIYF. CDR3 sequence (DNA): TGTGCCAGCGCTCGGACGTTCTCTGGAAACACCATATATTTT. The full variable domain, completed using reference TRBV9 and TRBJ1-3, is DSGVTQTPKHLITATGQRVTLRCSPRSGDLSVYWYQQSLDQGLQFLIQYYNGEERAKGNILERFSAQQFPDLHSELNLSSLELGDSALYFCASARTFSGNTIYFGEGSWLTVV.

This chain connects TRBV24-1 to TRBJ1-1; D unclear. Trimming pared 2 bases from V and 1 base from J, leaving 10 bases between. Germline V gene lookup returns CDR1 KGHDR and CDR2 SFDVKD. The CDR3 is 15 residues long. The CDR3 region is CATSDSHRGNTEAFF. The CDR3 coding sequence is TGTGCCACCAGTGATTCTCATCGGGGGAACACTGAAGCTTTCTTT.

The V gene is TRBV7-2, the J gene TRBJ1-2; the D is unclear. Looked up from germline, CDR1 is SGHTA and CDR2 is FQGNSA. V dropped 5 bases and J dropped 8 bases, with 21 bases sitting between them. The CDR3 covers 15 residues. The CDR3 DNA follows: TGTGCCAGCAGCCTACCGGAGGCGCCGGCGGGAGGCTACACCTTC. It translates to CASSLPEAPAGGYTF. Full variable domain (remainder filled in from reference TRBV7-2 and TRBJ1-2): GAGVSQSPSNKVTEKGKDVELRCDPISGHTALYWYRQSLGQGLEFLIYFQGNSAPDKSGLPSDRFSAERTGGSVSTLTIQRTQQEDSAVYLCASSLPEAPAGGYTFGSGTRLTVV.

The chain couples TRBV5-4 to TRBJ2-7; D possibly uses TRBD1 or TRBD2 (7 bases each). Germline CDR1 reads SGHNT; CDR2 reads YYREEE (reference sequence). Trimming cost V 1 base and J 5 bases, with 13 bases left between them. This CDR3 has 14 residues. CDR3 in amino acids: CASSLLTGTNEQYF. The CDR3 nucleotides are TGTGCCAGCAGCTTGCTGACAGGGACTAACGAGCAGTACTTC.

The CDR3 coding sequence is TGTGCCAGCAGCCTTGAGGACAGCTTAGCTAACTATGGCTACACCTTC. Its protein is CASSLEDSLANYGYTF. This sequence joins TRBV5-6 and TRBJ1-2; tentatively, D is TRBD1 (6 bases). The CDR3 runs 16 residues. Germline-derived CDR1 and CDR2 are SGHDT and YYEEEE. The V end lost 4 bases, the J end lost 0 bases, and 16 bases lay between the germline ends.

The rearrangement links TRBV5-6 to TRBJ1-1; unclear D gene. The V and J ends lost 0 bases and 0 bases respectively, with 12 bases between them. This CDR3 region has 16 residues. Germline assignment: CDR1 SGHDT and CDR2 YYEEEE. The CDR3 spells CASSLATWQMNTEAFF. CDR3 nucleotides: TGTGCCAGCAGCTTGGCTACTTGGCAGATGAACACTGAAGCTTTCTTT.